This entry is about one TCR beta chain. Its matching antigen is unknown. The entry originates in a study of PD-1 blockade in classical Hodgkin lymphoma. The CDR3 extends over 15 amino acids. Germline CDR1 and CDR2: LGHNA and YSLEER. Between the trimmed V and J ends, which lost 0 bases and 0 bases, there was a span of 6 bases. Regarding the study as a whole: Nothing has yet pinned down what causes the repertoire differences, possibly disease activity or prior therapy. Newly diagnosed patients had diversity similar to the baseline diversity of complete responders.

The time point was: cycle 4 day 1 (C4D1), after 5 to 7 weeks of nivolumab. All patients experienced relapse after autologous stem cell transplantation, and brentuximab vedotin exposure was variable. Sequencing used immunoSEQ multiplex PCR; TCRdb keeps in-frame clones, though not all of them. The table shows about 21,000 clones, with around 85% occurring only once. The starting material was peripheral blood mononuclear cells (PBMCs), obtained before the fourth cycle of nivolumab. The receptor's source is a human donor with classical Hodgkin lymphoma. The gene calls are TRBV4-3 and TRBJ1-3; D not resolved. Here the CDR3 reads CASSQERSSGNTIYF. CDR3 DNA: TGCGCCAGCAGCCAAGAACGGAGCTCTGGAAACACCATATATTTT.